The 24 T cell receptor beta chains below all came from one sample that was sequenced in a study of OX40 agonist ivuxolimab in advanced cancers. Repertoires were generated with immunoSEQ multiplex PCR, while TCRdb's copy carries only in-frame clones and drops some. The sample includes about 90,000 clones, approximately 85% seen only once; the top ten take around 0.2%. The sample was CD4+ or CD8+ T cells sorted from blood, taken in a trial of the OX40 agonist ivuxolimab. Source of these receptors: an adult with an advanced solid tumor such as melanoma, head and neck, liver or kidney cancer.

V is TRBV5-4 and J is TRBJ2-7; no reliable D call. The V and J ends lost 4 bases and 4 bases respectively, with 12 bases between them. Germline V gives CDR1 SGHNT, CDR2 YYREEE (reference sequence). The CDR3 has 13 residues. As DNA, the CDR3 is TGTGCCAGCAGCCAACCGGACGGATACGAGCAGTACGTC. It yields the protein CASSQPDGYEQYV.

This clone was observed a few times. The gene calls are TRBV5-1 and TRBJ1-6; tentative D call: TRBD1 (6 bases). This CDR3 comprises 13 residues. Between the trimmed V and J ends, which lost 3 bases and 7 bases, there was a span of 8 bases. Germline lookup yields CDR1 SGHRS and CDR2 YFSETQ. The CDR3 sequence: CASSYGQNSPLHF. CDR3 DNA: TGCGCCAGCAGCTACGGACAGAATTCACCCCTCCACTTT.

The chain recombines TRBV7-9 with TRBJ2-4; D is unresolved. This CDR3 has 17 amino acids. Trimming shortened V by 5 bases and J by 1 base, and 18 bases separated the two germline ends. Germline CDR1 SEHNR, CDR2 FQNEAQ (reference sequence). CDR3: CASSASGPMGAKNIQYF. In nucleotides, the CDR3 is TGTGCCAGCAGCGCCTCCGGGCCCATGGGGGCCAAAAACATTCAGTACTTC.

This sequence joins TRBV5-8 and TRBJ1-2; no clear D gene. Germline CDR1 reads SGHTS; CDR2 reads YDEGEE. V was cut by 4 bases and J by 0 bases, with 13 bases left in between. This CDR3 is 15 amino acids long. The CDR3 is CASSVLARANYGYTF. DNA for the CDR3: TGTGCCAGCAGCGTACTCGCCCGGGCTAACTATGGCTACACCTTC.

This sequence joins TRBV7-2 and TRBJ1-3; maybe TRBD1 (5 bases). CDR1 and CDR2 (germline): SGHTA, FQGNSA. Deletions cut 4 bases from V and 0 bases from J, with 10 bases between. The CDR3 sequence is 15 residues long. This chain's CDR3 is CASSSDGTSGNTIYF. DNA of the CDR3: TGTGCCAGCAGCTCAGACGGGACCTCTGGAAACACCATATATTTT.

The rearrangement links TRBV6-6 to TRBJ2-5; no reliable D call. Looked up from germline, CDR1 is MNHNY and CDR2 is SVGAGI (reference sequence). CDR3 length equals 12 residues. With 3 bases removed from V and 4 bases from J, the gap between germline ends came to 6 bases. The CDR3 DNA reads TGTGCCAGCAGTTATCTGCGAGAGACCCAGTACTTC. Translating gives CASSYLRETQYF.

In this sample, this clone turned up once. The chain recombines TRBV18 with TRBJ2-2; D possibly corresponds to TRBD1 (6 bases). Trimming removed 3 bases at V and 1 base at J, with 9 bases between. CDR3 length equals 15 residues. Germline CDR1 and CDR2: KGHSH and LQKENI. This CDR3 is CASSPMTGNTGELFF. Written as DNA, the CDR3 is TGTGCCAGCTCACCGATGACAGGGAACACCGGGGAGCTGTTTTTT.

The J gene is TRBJ2-2, the V gene TRBV7-3; 7 bases fit TRBD1. CDR3 length equals 15 residues. The ends lost 5 bases at V and 7 bases at J; junction bases unmatched: 10. The V gene's germline CDR1 is SGHTA and CDR2 FQGTGA. CDR3 protein: CASSPQGWNSGELFF. DNA of the CDR3: TGTGCCAGCAGCCCACAGGGGTGGAATAGCGGGGAGCTGTTTTTT.

CDR3 amino acids: CASSPGYGYTF. In DNA, the CDR3 is TGTGCCAGCAGCCCAGGGTATGGCTACACCTTC. The V and J genes are TRBV6-5 and TRBJ1-2, with TRBD1 as a possible D gene (5 bases). The germline V gene has CDR1 MNHEY and CDR2 SVGAGI. The CDR3 is 11 residues long. The germline V and J ends were trimmed by 6 bases and 5 bases, with 7 bases remaining between them.

In the case of this clone: The same CDR3 can be traced to other DNA sequences in this sample. The V and J genes are TRBV28 and TRBJ1-2, with a weak D call TRBD1 (5 bases). Germline values: CDR1 MDHEN, CDR2 SYDVKM. The CDR3 totals 13 residues. V was cut by 6 bases and J by 2 bases, with 10 bases left in between. CDR3 DNA sequence: TGTGCCAGCAGCTTCGGGGGAAACTATGGCTACACCTTC. Its protein product is CASSFGGNYGYTF.

The V and J genes are TRBV10-3 and TRBJ1-2; no reliable D call. CDR1 and CDR2 from the germline V gene are ENHRY and SYGVKD. CDR3 size: 12 residues. Trimming stripped 4 bases from V and 7 bases from J, with 10 bases between. The CDR3 DNA sequence: TGTGCCATCAGTGCAGTTTGGGCTGGCTACACCTTC. It yields the protein CAISAVWAGYTF.

The rearrangement uses TRBV5-1 and TRBJ2-3; 7 bases agree with TRBD1. Germline V gene data show CDR1 as SGHRS and CDR2 as YFSETQ. This CDR3 region has 14 residues. V trimming: 6 bases; J trimming: 1 base; junction bases outside the gene matches: 5. The CDR3 nucleotides read TGCGCCAGCATCGGGGACAGCGGCACAGATACGCAGTATTTT. Its protein is CASIGDSGTDTQYF.

The chain joins TRBV6-5 to TRBJ1-5, with 7 bases lining up with TRBD1. The CDR3 consists of 15 residues. V lost 0 bases, J lost 3 bases, and 2 bases stayed unmatched. Germline CDR1 is MNHEY and CDR2 is SVGAGI. CDR3 amino acids: CASSYSQGNNQPQHF. The CDR3 bases are TGTGCCAGCAGTTACTCACAGGGGAACAATCAGCCCCAGCATTTT.

The CDR3 reads CASSFTSGMPDTQYF. CDR3 nucleotide sequence: TGTGCCAGCAGCTTTACTAGCGGGATGCCAGATACGCAGTATTTT. The chain employs TRBV5-5 and TRBJ2-3; 10 positions agree with TRBD2. The length of the CDR3 is 15 residues. Germline values: CDR1 SGHKS, CDR2 YYEKEE (reference sequence). The trim removed 2 bases at V and 4 bases at J, leaving 4 bases unmatched.

This clone was detected once. The genes are TRBV5-1 and TRBJ1-3, with D tentatively TRBD1 (6 bases). The CDR3 loop spans 17 amino acids. Trimming removed 3 bases from V and 1 base from J, with 17 bases in between. Germline values: CDR1 SGHRS, CDR2 YFSETQ. The CDR3 bases are TGCGCCAGCAGCTCCCCAATTGGACAGAGATCTGGAAACACCATATATTTT. Translated, it gives CASSSPIGQRSGNTIYF.

The V and J genes are TRBV7-8 and TRBJ1-3; the match to TRBD1 covers 9 bases. With V trimmed by 1 base and J by 6 bases, 7 bases remained unmatched. CDR3 size: 16 residues. Germline CDR1 SGHVS, CDR2 FQNEAQ. The CDR3 is CASSLDRDRVANTIYF. CDR3 DNA: TGTGCCAGCAGCTTAGACCGGGACAGGGTGGCAAACACCATATATTTT.

J is TRBJ1-2 and V is TRBV5-4; TRBD1 matches 7 bases. The junction had 8 bases not matched to a gene; V was cut back by 6 bases and J by 3 bases. Germline CDR1 reads SGHNT; CDR2 reads YYREEE (reference sequence). The CDR3 is 14 amino acids. The CDR3 DNA follows: TGTGCCAGCACTAGACAGGGACTGGACTATGGCTACACCTTC. As protein: CASTRQGLDYGYTF.

The rearrangement links TRBV5-1 to TRBJ2-1; 10 bases align to TRBD2. Germline V gene lookup returns CDR1 SGHRS and CDR2 YFSETQ. Trimming at V came to 4 bases and at J to 9 bases, leaving 4 bases not matched to a gene. The CDR3 extends over 13 amino acids. CDR3 DNA sequence: TGCGCCAGCAGCACTAGGACTAGCGGTGAGCAGTTCTTC. This sequence encodes CASSTRTSGEQFF.

This chain joins TRBV6-5 and TRBJ1-1, with D uncertain. CDR3 length: 12 amino acids. The V gene lost 2 bases and the J gene lost 10 bases, with 11 bases spanning the gap. The germline V gene has CDR1 MNHEY and CDR2 SVGAGI. This CDR3 is CASSYLQVTAFF. The DNA for the CDR3 is TGTGCCAGCAGTTACCTGCAGGTCACAGCTTTCTTT.

The chain carries TRBV5-6 and TRBJ2-1, with D unresolved. This CDR3 has 13 amino acids. Trimming took 1 base from V and 10 from J, leaving 12 bases between them. CDR1 is SGHDT, CDR2 YYEEEE, per germline. The CDR3 sequence is CASSLRYHREQFF. DNA of the CDR3: TGTGCCAGCAGCTTGAGATACCATCGGGAGCAGTTCTTC.

This clone was seen a few times. This rearrangement joins TRBV19 to TRBJ2-7; D may be TRBD1 (5 bases). This CDR3 region has 15 residues. Germline loops: CDR1 LNHDA, CDR2 SQIVND (reference sequence). Trimming left V 6 bases short and J 3 bases short, with 18 bases between. The CDR3 nucleotides are TGTGCCAGTAGGGTCCAGGGAAGCCCCCTCTACGAGCAGTACTTC. Its protein is CASRVQGSPLYEQYF.

This sequence joins TRBV2 and TRBJ1-5, with TRBD1 matching over 9 bases. With V trimmed by 6 bases and J by 1 base, 10 bases remained unmatched. Germline CDR1 and CDR2: SNHLY and FYNNEI. This CDR3 is built from 17 residues. This CDR3 is CASRGYRGRVSNQPQHF. DNA for the CDR3: TGTGCCAGCAGGGGGTACAGGGGGCGAGTAAGCAATCAGCCCCAGCATTTT.

This chain links TRBV19 with TRBJ1-1; TRBD1 might be the D (5 bases). Germline V lookup: CDR1 LNHDA, CDR2 SQIVND (reference sequence). This CDR3 has 11 amino acids. Trimming pared 7 bases from V and 11 bases from J, leaving 14 bases between. CDR3 sequence reads: CASKRGVPAFF. CDR3 bases: TGTGCCAGTAAGAGAGGGGTTCCGGCTTTCTTT. The complete variable domain, with remaining parts taken from reference TRBV19 and TRBJ1-1, reads DGGITQSPKYLFRKEGQNVTLSCEQNLNHDAMYWYRQDPGQGLRLIYYSQIVNDFQKGDIAEGYSVSREKKESFPLTVTSAQKNPTAFYLCASKRGVPAFFGQGTRLTVV.

This CDR3 is CASSPGGAGYSPLHF. The CDR3 DNA reads as TGTGCCAGCAGTCCAGGGGGCGCCGGGTATTCACCCCTCCACTTT. This chain connects TRBV6-5 to TRBJ1-6; 8 bases are a match to TRBD1. Trimming at V came to 5 bases and at J to 8 bases, leaving 8 bases not matched to a gene. The germline V gene encodes CDR1 MNHEY and CDR2 SVGAGI. The CDR3 is 15 amino acids.